This T cell receptor (beta chain) is from a study of blood T cell repertoires in COVID-19. Study at large: From the United States, Italy and Spain came samples of acute and convalescent COVID-19. PBMCs, B-cell-depleted T cells, or T cells were the source of the cDNA or gDNA that made up the material.

The CDR3 runs 20 residues. CDR1 and CDR2 (germline): MGHRA, YSYEKL. The J segment lost 5 bases and the V segment lost 4 bases, leaving 17 bases of the junction unmatched. Produced via immunoSEQ multiplex PCR; TCRdb's table is partial and in-frame only. The sample contains some 230,000 clones, approximately 80% of which appear only once. Specimen: peripheral blood. The chain is built from TRBV4-1 and TRBJ2-3; 14 bases line up with TRBD2. The clonotype originates from a woman aged 55 to 70 who had recovered from COVID-19. The CDR3, as DNA: TGCGCCAGCAGCCCTCTGCGACTAGCGGGGGGGCATCGGAAGGAAGATACGCAGTATTTT. This translates into CASSPLRLAGGHRKEDTQYF.